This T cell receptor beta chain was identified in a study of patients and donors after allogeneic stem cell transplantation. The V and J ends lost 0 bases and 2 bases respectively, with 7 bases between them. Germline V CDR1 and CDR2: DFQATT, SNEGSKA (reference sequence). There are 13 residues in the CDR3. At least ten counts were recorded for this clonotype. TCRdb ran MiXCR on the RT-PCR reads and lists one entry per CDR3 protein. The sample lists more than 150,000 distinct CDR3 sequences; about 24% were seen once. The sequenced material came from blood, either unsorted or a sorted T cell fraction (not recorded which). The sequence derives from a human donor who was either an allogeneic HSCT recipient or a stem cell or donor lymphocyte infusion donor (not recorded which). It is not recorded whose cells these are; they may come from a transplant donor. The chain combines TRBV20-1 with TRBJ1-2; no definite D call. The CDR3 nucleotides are TGCAGTGCTAGAGATCGGGGAAACTATGGCTACACCTTC. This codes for CSARDRGNYGYTF.